This record concerns one T cell receptor (beta chain) sequence. No antigen is known for it. The PCR had 60 Vbeta and 13 Jbeta primers. Method: immunoSEQ multiplex PCR; TCRdb's copy keeps in-frame clones and lacks some. The table shows a few hundred thousand clones, with 65% to 75% occurring only once. This record comes from a study of cytomegalovirus exposure and HLA in healthy donors. Study-wide points: Presence/absence analyses rested on an assumption that sequencing depth was roughly uniform across donors. TCR beta V segments were, for the most part, productive about 87% or about 30% of the time in an earlier analysis.

The sequence was collected from a woman aged 25-40 years in good health and CMV-seronegative. Sample: PBMCs.

In DNA, the CDR3 is TGTGCCACCAGCAGAGGTCGGGGGGGGCAGCCCCAGCATTTT. Its translation: CATSRGRGGQPQHF. The chain uses TRBV15 and TRBJ1-5; D perhaps matches TRBD1 (5 bases). V was pared by 1 base and J by 7 bases, with 11 bases between. From germline, CDR1 is LNHNV and CDR2 YYDKDF (reference sequence). This CDR3 is built from 14 residues.